This is a list of T cell receptor beta chains from one sample in a study of OX40 agonist ivuxolimab in advanced cancers. Generated by immunoSEQ multiplex PCR, the TCRdb table keeps only in-frame clones and is missing some. This sample has 30,000 to 35,000 clones, with roughly 90% found just once. The sample in question was CD4+ or CD8+ T cells sorted from blood, obtained in a trial of the OX40 agonist ivuxolimab. These receptors were obtained from an adult with an advanced solid tumor such as melanoma, head and neck, liver or kidney cancer. Each CDR3 is given with its conserved first and last residue. A D gene is named only where the DNA matches it firmly. Some rows have no size entry. The others give once, few or many, or a class for an expanded clone.

V gene,D gene,J gene,clone size,CDR3 protein,CDR3 DNA
TRBV7-9,.,TRBJ2-1,.,CASSLVGEQFF,TGTGCCAGCAGCCTCGTGGGTGAGCAGTTCTTC
TRBV6-5,TRBD1,TRBJ1-4,.,CASSWTGDGEKLFF,TGTGCCAGCAGTTGGACAGGGGACGGAGAAAAACTGTTTTTT
TRBV5-5,.,TRBJ1-1,.,CASSRTINDPITEAFF,TGTGCCAGCAGCCGTACAATCAATGACCCAATCACTGAAGCTTTCTTT
TRBV4-1,.,TRBJ2-7,.,CASSQDSGTPTYEQYF,TGCGCCAGCAGCCAAGATTCCGGGACGCCGACCTACGAGCAGTACTTC
TRBV7-8,.,TRBJ2-5,.,CASSFPRSPFGETQYF,TGTGCCAGCAGCTTTCCCCGGTCCCCCTTTGGGGAGACCCAGTACTTC
TRBV10-3,.,TRBJ2-5,.,CAISENARTETQYF,TGTGCCATCAGTGAGAACGCACGTACCGAGACCCAGTACTTC
TRBV5-5,TRBD1,TRBJ2-3,.,CASSPGQGVTDTQYF,TGTGCCAGCAGCCCCGGACAGGGGGTCACAGATACGCAGTATTTT
TRBV5-4,TRBD1,TRBJ1-1,.,CASSLRGQGWAFF,TGTGCCAGCAGCTTGAGGGGACAGGGTTGGGCTTTCTTT
TRBV15,TRBD2,TRBJ2-3,once,CATSTGRGATDTQYF,TGTGCCACCAGCACGGGGCGGGGGGCGACAGATACGCAGTATTTT
TRBV27,.,TRBJ1-1,.,CASSEQGKATMGAFF,TGTGCCAGCAGTGAGCAGGGAAAGGCGACTATGGGAGCTTTCTTT
TRBV28,TRBD1,TRBJ1-4,.,CASSWTGGGTNEKLFF,TGTGCCAGCAGCTGGACAGGGGGCGGAACTAATGAAAAACTGTTTTTT
TRBV9,.,TRBJ2-3,.,CASSVLSTDTQYF,TGTGCCAGCAGCGTACTTAGCACAGATACGCAGTATTTT
TRBV11-2,TRBD1,TRBJ2-1,once,CASSLGAGRGGFNEQFF,TGTGCCAGCAGCTTAGGCGCTGGGAGAGGGGGCTTCAATGAGCAGTTCTTC
TRBV5-6,TRBD2,TRBJ2-7,.,CASSLDPSGKEYF,TGTGCCAGCAGCTTGGATCCTAGCGGGAAGGAGTACTTC
TRBV4-1,.,TRBJ2-2,once,CASSLNTGELFF,TGCGCCAGCAGCCTAAACACCGGGGAGCTGTTTTTT
TRBV14,TRBD1,TRBJ2-7,.,CASSQILGQGTYEQYF,TGTGCCAGCAGCCAAATATTGGGACAGGGCACCTACGAGCAGTACTTC
TRBV10-3,TRBD1,TRBJ2-5,.,CAISEPQGLGKTQYF,TGTGCCATCAGTGAGCCACAGGGGCTTGGGAAGACCCAGTACTTC
TRBV23-1,.,TRBJ2-7,.,CASSPPLGGYKQYF,TGCGCCAGCAGTCCCCCCCTGGGCGGCTACAAGCAGTACTTC
TRBV27,.,TRBJ1-5,.,CASSLFGGQPQHF,TGTGCCAGCAGTTTATTTGGAGGTCAGCCCCAGCATTTT
TRBV6-4,.,TRBJ2-7,.,CASSDSENEQYF,TGTGCCAGCAGTGACTCGGAGAACGAGCAGTACTTC
TRBV27,.,TRBJ2-7,.,CASSFGSAYEQYF,TGTGCCAGCAGTTTTGGCTCTGCCTACGAGCAGTACTTC
TRBV5-1,TRBD1,TRBJ2-7,.,CASSPRQGYEQYF,TGTGCCAGCAGTCCACGACAGGGCTACGAGCAGTACTTC
TRBV5-4,TRBD1,TRBJ2-7,.,CASSRSGTGVEQYF,TGTGCCAGCAGCCGATCCGGGACAGGGGTCGAGCAGTACTTC
TRBV25-1,.,TRBJ2-2,.,CASSEGTTNTGELFF,TGTGCCAGCAGTGAAGGGACAACGAACACCGGGGAGCTGTTTTTT
TRBV10-3,TRBD1,TRBJ1-5,once,CATTGEGNQPQHF,TGTGCCACGACAGGGGAGGGCAATCAGCCCCAGCATTTT
TRBV19,.,TRBJ2-5,once,CASSIVWGAIKETQYF,TGTGCCAGTAGTATAGTATGGGGAGCTATTAAAGAGACCCAGTACTTC
TRBV4-1,.,TRBJ2-3,.,CASSSRDRGLGADTQYF,TGCGCCAGCAGCTCACGAGACAGAGGACTTGGGGCAGATACGCAGTATTTT
TRBV27,.,TRBJ2-2,.,CASSLIGAGELFF,TGTGCCAGCAGTTTAATCGGAGCCGGGGAGCTGTTTTTT
TRBV23-1,TRBD2,TRBJ2-1,.,CATDGAGAGNEQFF,TGCGCCACCGACGGGGCGGGAGCGGGCAATGAGCAGTTCTTC
TRBV5-6,TRBD2,TRBJ2-7,.,CASSPVRGVGEQYF,TGTGCCAGCAGCCCGGTTCGGGGGGTGGGCGAGCAGTACTTC
TRBV6-5,TRBD2,TRBJ2-4,.,CASSYGRGYIQYF,TGTGCCAGCAGCTACGGGAGGGGATACATTCAGTACTTC
TRBV7-9,TRBD1,TRBJ2-5,.,CASSPGGLETQYF,TGTGCCAGCAGCCCAGGGGGCTTGGAGACCCAGTACTTC
TRBV7-9,TRBD1,TRBJ2-3,.,CASSLASGGMTDTQYF,TGTGCCAGCAGCTTAGCGTCAGGGGGAATGACAGATACGCAGTATTTT
TRBV28,TRBD2,TRBJ2-7,.,CASSPRLAGGFHEQYF,TGTGCCAGCAGCCCACGACTAGCGGGAGGGTTCCACGAGCAGTACTTC
TRBV6-1,.,TRBJ1-5,.,CASSEAYRDRSKPQHF,TGTGCCAGCAGTGAAGCCTACCGGGACCGGTCAAAGCCCCAGCATTTT
TRBV6-6,.,TRBJ1-1,.,CASRSNTEAFF,TGTGCCAGCAGATCGAACACTGAAGCTTTCTTT
TRBV29-1,TRBD1,TRBJ2-7,once,CSVEGTATPLYF,TGCAGCGTTGAGGGGACAGCCACCCCTCTGTACTTC
TRBV19,.,TRBJ1-1,.,CASKEGGIHTEAFF,TGTGCCAGTAAGGAGGGCGGGATACACACTGAAGCTTTCTTT
TRBV19,.,TRBJ2-7,.,CASSWGTRGSYEQYF,TGTGCCAGTAGCTGGGGGACCCGGGGTTCCTACGAGCAGTACTTC
TRBV6-5,.,TRBJ2-5,.,CASSYSHARIAETQYF,TGTGCCAGCAGTTACTCCCATGCTAGAATCGCGGAGACCCAGTACTTC